This TCR beta chain is from a study of response to subunit inactivated influenza vaccine. Study-level results: Authors suggested few new T cells are recruited by each seasonal influenza vaccination.

This CDR3 contains 17 residues. Germline loops: CDR1 LGHNA, CDR2 YSLEER. V lost 1 base and J lost 1; bases outside the gene matches: 8. MiXCR, applied by TCRdb to the RT-PCR reads, yields one record per CDR3 protein. This sample has around 520,000 distinct CDR3 sequences, with 10% to 15% found just once. The table lists this clonotype with a few counts. No antigen is known for it. The sequence derives from a man aged 45-60 years who received an inactivated influenza vaccine. The starting material was PBMCs from blood, obtained on the day of vaccination. The rearrangement links TRBV4-3 to TRBJ2-3; TRBD1 aligns across 7 bases. CDR3 loop: CASSQVPPGTGTDTQYF. In nucleotides, the CDR3 is TGCGCCAGCAGCCAAGTCCCCCCCGGGACAGGCACAGATACGCAGTATTTT.